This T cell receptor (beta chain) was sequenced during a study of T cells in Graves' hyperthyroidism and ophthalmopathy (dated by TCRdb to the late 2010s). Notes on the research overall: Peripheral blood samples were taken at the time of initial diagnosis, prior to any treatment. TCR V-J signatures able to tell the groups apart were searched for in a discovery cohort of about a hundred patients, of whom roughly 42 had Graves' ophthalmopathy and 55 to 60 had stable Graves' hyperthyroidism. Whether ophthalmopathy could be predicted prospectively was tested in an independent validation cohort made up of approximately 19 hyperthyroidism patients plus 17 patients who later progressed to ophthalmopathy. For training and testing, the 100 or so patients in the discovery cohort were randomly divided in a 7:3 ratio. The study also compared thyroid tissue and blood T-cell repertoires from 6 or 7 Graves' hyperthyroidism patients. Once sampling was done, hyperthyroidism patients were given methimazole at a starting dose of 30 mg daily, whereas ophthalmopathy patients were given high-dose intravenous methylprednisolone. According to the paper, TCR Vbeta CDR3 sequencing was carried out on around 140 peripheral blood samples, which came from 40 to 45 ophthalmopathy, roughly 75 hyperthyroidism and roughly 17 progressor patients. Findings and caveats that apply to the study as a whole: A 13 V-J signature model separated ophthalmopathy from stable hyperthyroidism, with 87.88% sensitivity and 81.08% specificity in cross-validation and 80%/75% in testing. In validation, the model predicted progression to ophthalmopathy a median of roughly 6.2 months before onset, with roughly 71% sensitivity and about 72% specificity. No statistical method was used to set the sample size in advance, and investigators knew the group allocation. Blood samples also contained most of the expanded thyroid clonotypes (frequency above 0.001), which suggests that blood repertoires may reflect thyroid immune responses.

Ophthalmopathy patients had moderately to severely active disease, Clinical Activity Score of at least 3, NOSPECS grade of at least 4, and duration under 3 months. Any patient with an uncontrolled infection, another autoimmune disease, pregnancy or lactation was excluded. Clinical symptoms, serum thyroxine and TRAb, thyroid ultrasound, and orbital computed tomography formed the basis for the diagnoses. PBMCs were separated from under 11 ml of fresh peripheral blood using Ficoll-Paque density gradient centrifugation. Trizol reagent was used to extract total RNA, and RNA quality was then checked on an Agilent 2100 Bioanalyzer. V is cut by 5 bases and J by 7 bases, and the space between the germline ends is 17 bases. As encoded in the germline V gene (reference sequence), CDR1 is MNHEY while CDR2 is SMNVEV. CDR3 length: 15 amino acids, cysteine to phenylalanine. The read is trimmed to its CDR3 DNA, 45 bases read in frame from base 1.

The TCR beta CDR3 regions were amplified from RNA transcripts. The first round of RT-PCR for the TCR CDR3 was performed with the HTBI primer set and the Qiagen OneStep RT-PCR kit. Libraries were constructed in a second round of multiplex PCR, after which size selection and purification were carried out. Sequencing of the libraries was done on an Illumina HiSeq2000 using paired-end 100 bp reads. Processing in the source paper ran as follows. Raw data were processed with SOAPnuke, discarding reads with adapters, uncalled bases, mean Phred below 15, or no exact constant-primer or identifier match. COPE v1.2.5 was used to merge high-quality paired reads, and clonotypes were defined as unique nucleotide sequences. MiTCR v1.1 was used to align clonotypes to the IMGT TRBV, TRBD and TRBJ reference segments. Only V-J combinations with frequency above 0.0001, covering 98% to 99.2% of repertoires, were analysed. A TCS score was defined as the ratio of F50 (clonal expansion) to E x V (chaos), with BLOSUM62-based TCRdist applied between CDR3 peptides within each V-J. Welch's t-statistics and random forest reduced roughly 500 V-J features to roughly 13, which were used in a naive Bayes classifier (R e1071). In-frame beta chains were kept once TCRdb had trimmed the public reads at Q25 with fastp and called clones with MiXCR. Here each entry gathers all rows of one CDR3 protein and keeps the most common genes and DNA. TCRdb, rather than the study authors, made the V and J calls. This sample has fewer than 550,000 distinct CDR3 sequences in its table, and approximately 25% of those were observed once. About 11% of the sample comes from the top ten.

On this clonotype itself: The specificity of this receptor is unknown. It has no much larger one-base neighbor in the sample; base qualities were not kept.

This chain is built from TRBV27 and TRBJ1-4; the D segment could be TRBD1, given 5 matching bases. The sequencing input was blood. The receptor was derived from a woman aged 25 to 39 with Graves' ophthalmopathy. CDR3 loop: CASSRGGYDSEKLFF. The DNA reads TGTGCCAGCAGTCGCGGGGGGTATGATAGTGAAAAACTGTTTTTT. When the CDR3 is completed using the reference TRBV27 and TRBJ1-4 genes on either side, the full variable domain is EAQVTQNPRYLITVTGKKLTVTCSQNMNHEYMSWYRQDPGLGLRQIYYSMNVEVTDKGDVPEGYKVSRKEKRNFPLILESPSPNQTSLYFCASSRGGYDSEKLFFGSGTQLSVL.